The present T cell receptor beta chain was sequenced within a study of Tregs in tolerant kidney transplant recipients. V lost 1 base and J 2 bases, leaving 5 bases between the germline ends. CDR3 size: 13 residues. CDR1 SGHRS and CDR2 YFSETQ come from the germline V gene. Produced via immunoSEQ multiplex PCR; TCRdb's table is partial and in-frame only. The sample records 120,000 or so clones, about 90% being singletons. This sequence originates from a human donor in good health. This chain joins TRBV5-1 and TRBJ2-3; D is uncertain. Specimen: CD4+ T cells from blood. The CDR3 sequence: CASSLLPTDTQYF. The CDR3 DNA sequence: TGCGCCAGCAGCTTGCTGCCCACAGATACGCAGTATTTT.